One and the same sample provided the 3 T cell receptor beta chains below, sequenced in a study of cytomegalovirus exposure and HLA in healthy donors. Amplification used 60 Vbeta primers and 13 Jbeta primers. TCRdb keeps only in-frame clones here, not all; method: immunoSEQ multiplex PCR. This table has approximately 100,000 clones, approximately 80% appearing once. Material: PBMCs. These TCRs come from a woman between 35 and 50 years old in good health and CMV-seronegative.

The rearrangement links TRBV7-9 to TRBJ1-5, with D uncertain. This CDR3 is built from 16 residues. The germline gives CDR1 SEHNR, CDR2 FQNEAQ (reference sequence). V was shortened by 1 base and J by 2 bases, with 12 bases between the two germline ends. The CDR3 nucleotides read TGTGCCAGCAGCTTAGAATCGGGATCCGGCAATCAGCCCCAGCATTTT. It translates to CASSLESGSGNQPQHF. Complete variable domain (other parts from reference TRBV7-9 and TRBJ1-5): DTGVSQNPRHKITKRGQNVTFRCDPISEHNRLYWYRQTLGQGPEFLTYFQNEAQLEKSRLLSDRFSAERPKGSFSTLEIQRTEQGDSAMYLCASSLESGSGNQPQHFGDGTRLSIL.

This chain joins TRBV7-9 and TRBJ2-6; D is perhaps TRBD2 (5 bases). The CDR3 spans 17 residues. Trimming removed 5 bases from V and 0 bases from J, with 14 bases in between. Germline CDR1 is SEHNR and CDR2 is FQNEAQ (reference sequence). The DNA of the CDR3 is TGTGCCAGCAGCCGTCTGGGAGCCTACTCTGGGGCCAACGTCCTGACTTTC. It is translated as CASSRLGAYSGANVLTF.

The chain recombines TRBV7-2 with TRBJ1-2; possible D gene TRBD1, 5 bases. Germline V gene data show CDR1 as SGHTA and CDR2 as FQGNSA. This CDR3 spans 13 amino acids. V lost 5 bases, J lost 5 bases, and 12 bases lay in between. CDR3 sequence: CASSPTAGYGYTF. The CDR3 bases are TGTGCCAGCAGCCCGACGGCAGGGTATGGCTACACCTTC.